These 25 T cell receptor beta chains share one sample of origin, sequenced in a study of shared clonotypes between healthy human individuals. Selected positively for CCR7 and CD45RO-negative, naive CD8 cells excluded terminally differentiated effector memory CD45RA+ cells. Measured with immunoSEQ multiplex PCR; TCRdb has only the in-frame clones, and not every one. Among about 1,800,000 clones listed, approximately 94% were seen once. Material: naive CD8+ T cells sorted from blood. The receptors here all came from a man aged 18-30 years in good health.

The rearrangement links TRBV5-1 to TRBJ2-7; 8 bases match TRBD1. This CDR3 has 13 residues. V lost 8 bases to trimming and J lost 5 bases; unmatched junction nucleotides: 9. The germline CDR1 and CDR2 sequences are SGHRS and YFSETQ. The CDR3 loop reads CARPRQGFDEQYF. The CDR3 bases are TGCGCCAGACCAAGACAGGGGTTCGACGAGCAGTACTTC.

A note on this clone: The sample has other DNA sequences that encode this CDR3 too. V and J are TRBV6-5 and TRBJ2-7; D is uncertain. Looked up from germline, CDR1 is MNHEY and CDR2 is SVGAGI. Between the trimmed V and J ends, which lost 7 bases and 4 bases, there was a span of 11 bases. There are 12 residues in the CDR3. CDR3 protein: CASTSDSYEQYF. The CDR3 DNA reads as TGTGCCAGCACGTCGGATAGTTACGAGCAGTACTTC.

The chain recombines TRBV4-3 with TRBJ1-1; 11 positions agree with TRBD1. V was clipped by 1 base and J by 4 bases; unmatched bases: 2. Germline lookup yields CDR1 LGHNA and CDR2 YSLEER. The CDR3 runs to 15 residues. As DNA, the CDR3 is TGCGCCAGCAGCCAAGGAGGGACAGGGGGCACTGAAGCTTTCTTT. Its translation is CASSQGGTGGTEAFF.

Of note for this clone: Other DNA sequences within the sample encode an identical CDR3. The chain links TRBV6-5 to TRBJ2-7, with TRBD2 matching over 9 bases. V dropped 6 bases and J dropped 4; count of bases not matched to a gene: 7. CDR1 and CDR2 from the germline V gene are MNHEY and SVGAGI. The CDR3 runs 14 residues. The CDR3 DNA sequence: TGTGCCAGCAGCCCTAGCGGGGAAGGGTACGAGCAGTACTTC. As protein: CASSPSGEGYEQYF.

CDR3 protein: CATHEGNYEQYF. The CDR3 DNA reads as TGTGCCACCCACGAGGGGAACTACGAGCAGTACTTC. The V gene is TRBV2, the J gene TRBJ2-7; either TRBD1 or TRBD2 may supply D (5 bases each). V gave up 10 bases and J gave up 3 bases, with 13 bases separating them. Germline lookup yields CDR1 SNHLY and CDR2 FYNNEI. The CDR3 is made up of 12 amino acids.

The chain uses TRBV4-3 and TRBJ2-3, with 9 bases identical to TRBD1. The CDR3 consists of 16 residues. Looked up from germline, CDR1 is LGHNA and CDR2 is YSLEER. The trim removed 3 bases at V and 3 bases at J, leaving 7 bases unmatched. Here the CDR3 DNA reads TGCGCCAGCAGCCAGGAGTACAGGGGGCGGACAGATACGCAGTATTTT. This codes for CASSQEYRGRTDTQYF.

This sequence joins TRBV27 and TRBJ2-2; the match to TRBD2 covers 12 bases. CDR1 MNHEY and CDR2 SMNVEV come from the germline V gene (reference sequence). Losses at the gene ends were 3 bases for V and 6 bases for J; bases not matched to a gene: 8. The CDR3 is 17 amino acids. The CDR3 here is CASSLARLAGGPGELFF. CDR3 nucleotide sequence: TGTGCCAGCAGTTTGGCAAGGCTAGCGGGAGGGCCCGGGGAGCTGTTTTTT.

Regarding this clone: The junction shows a germline mismatch at one end, possibly a read error. V usage is TRBV28 and J usage is TRBJ2-1; D assignment may be TRBD1 or TRBD2 (5 bases each). Germline assignment: CDR1 MDHEN and CDR2 SYDVKM. This CDR3 is 13 amino acids long. CDR3 sequence (DNA): TGTGCCAGCAGCTTATCAGGGAGTTTGGAGCAGTTCTTC. Amino acid sequence: CASSLSGSLEQFF.

The chain carries TRBV4-3 and TRBJ2-1, with TRBD1 matching 8 bases. Per the germline V gene, CDR1 is LGHNA and CDR2 is YSLEER. V lost 0 bases, J lost 7 bases, and 11 bases stayed unmatched. This CDR3 comprises 17 residues. Written as DNA, the CDR3 is TGCGCCAGCAGCCAAGATCAAAACAGGGGGAACGGGAATGAGCAGTTCTTC. This encodes CASSQDQNRGNGNEQFF.

This clone was picked up one time. Within the sample, other DNA sequences also encode this same CDR3. The gene calls are TRBV27 and TRBJ2-1; D is perhaps TRBD2 (6 bases). Germline V gene data show CDR1 as MNHEY and CDR2 as SMNVEV (reference sequence). This CDR3 has 14 amino acids. V was pared by 7 bases and J by 2 bases, with 12 bases between. Here the CDR3 reads CASTLGGAYNEQFF. The CDR3 region has the DNA TGTGCCAGCACCTTGGGGGGAGCCTACAATGAGCAGTTCTTC.

The rearrangement uses TRBV5-6 and TRBJ2-1; D perhaps matches TRBD2 (6 bases). The CDR3 has 15 residues. V was pared by 0 bases and J by 9 bases, with 16 bases between. Germline V CDR1 and CDR2: SGHDT, YYEEEE. The CDR3 region is CASSLASVGFSEQFF. As DNA, the CDR3 is TGTGCCAGCAGCTTGGCTAGCGTCGGTTTTAGTGAGCAGTTCTTC.

This sequence joins TRBV5-1 and TRBJ2-3; 7 bases fit TRBD1. Trimming cost V 0 bases and J 4 bases; bases outside gene matches: 17. The germline gives CDR1 SGHRS, CDR2 YFSETQ. The CDR3 runs 19 residues. The CDR3 nucleotides read TGCGCCAGCAGCTTGGACTACCCCGGACAGGACGTATGGGCAGATACGCAGTATTTT. Translating it yields CASSLDYPGQDVWADTQYF. The full variable domain, its missing parts supplied by reference TRBV5-1 and TRBJ2-3, is KAGVTQTPRYLIKTRGQQVTLSCSPISGHRSVSWYQQTPGQGLQFLFEYFSETQRNKGNFPGRFSGRQFSNSRSEMNVSTLELGDSALYLCASSLDYPGQDVWADTQYFGPGTRLTVL.

This chain connects TRBV7-9 to TRBJ2-1; tentatively, D is TRBD2 (5 bases). The CDR3 consists of 16 residues. Deletions cut 1 base from V and 7 bases from J, with 17 bases between. Germline-derived CDR1 and CDR2 are SEHNR and FQNEAQ (reference sequence). The CDR3 bases are TGTGCCAGCAGCTTAGTTGACCCAATAGCGCAAAATGAGCAGTTCTTC. It encodes CASSLVDPIAQNEQFF.

This chain joins TRBV19 and TRBJ1-1, with D hard to call. The CDR3 totals 12 residues. The germline V and J ends were trimmed by 3 bases and 4 bases, with 6 bases remaining between them. Germline V gives CDR1 LNHDA, CDR2 SQIVND (reference sequence). The CDR3 DNA follows: TGTGCCAGTAGTATTCCGGGCACTGAAGCTTTCTTT. Encoded protein: CASSIPGTEAFF.

V and J are TRBV7-9 and TRBJ2-7; D is possibly TRBD1 (6 bases). Germline values: CDR1 SEHNR, CDR2 FQNEAQ (reference sequence). The CDR3 has 17 residues. V lost 5 bases and J lost 1, with 21 bases in between. The CDR3 nucleotides are TGTGCCAGCAGCCCCTTTTCAGGGGTCTCACCTTCCTACGAGCAGTACTTC. It translates to CASSPFSGVSPSYEQYF.

V gene TRBV7-6 combines with J gene TRBJ2-7, with D tentatively TRBD1 (7 bases). The V end lost 1 base, the J end lost 6 bases, and 13 bases lay between the germline ends. The CDR3 extends over 14 amino acids. CDR1 and CDR2 (germline): SGHVS, FNYEAQ. For the CDR3, the DNA is TGTGCCAGCAGCTTAGAAGCCAGGGGGGCCGAGCAGTACTTC. This translates into CASSLEARGAEQYF.

The chain couples TRBV9 to TRBJ1-6; 7 bases map to TRBD1. CDR1 and CDR2 from the germline V gene are SGDLS and YYNGEE. V was clipped by 0 bases and J by 10 bases; unmatched bases: 7. The CDR3 covers 15 residues. CDR3 in DNA: TGTGCCAGCAGCGTAGAGCAAGGGGGCGGATCACCCCTCCACTTT. This sequence encodes CASSVEQGGGSPLHF.

V is TRBV7-2 and J is TRBJ1-2; D not resolved. Looked up from germline, CDR1 is SGHTA and CDR2 is FQGNSA. V was cut by 2 bases and J by 3 bases, with 10 bases left in between. The CDR3 loop spans 14 amino acids. The CDR3 DNA is TGTGCCAGCAGCTTATCCGAGAGGGACTATGGCTACACCTTC. Its translation is CASSLSERDYGYTF.

This chain uses TRBV11-1 with TRBJ2-7; D is undetermined. V lost 5 bases and J lost 0, with 8 bases in between. CDR1 and CDR2 from the germline V gene are SGHAT and FQDESV (reference sequence). The CDR3 spans 13 residues. The CDR3, as DNA: TGTGCCAGCAGCCCCACCCTCTCCTACGAGCAGTACTTC. This encodes CASSPTLSYEQYF.

This clone appeared once. This chain links TRBV29-1 with TRBJ1-2; no firm D call. V shed 7 bases and J shed 3 bases, with 9 bases lying between them. The CDR3 consists of 11 residues. Germline values: CDR1 SQVTM, CDR2 ANQGSEA. The CDR3 loop reads CSAENDYGYTF. The CDR3 DNA is TGCAGCGCCGAAAACGACTATGGCTACACCTTC.

The genes are TRBV11-2 and TRBJ2-4, with TRBD1 as a possible D gene (6 bases). The V gene's germline CDR1 is SGHAT and CDR2 FQNNGV. This CDR3 is 12 amino acids long. V shed 5 bases and J shed 11 bases, with 13 bases lying between them. The CDR3 loop is CASSPPGHLQYF. In DNA, the CDR3 is TGTGCCAGCAGCCCCCCGGGACACCTTCAGTACTTC.

The V gene is TRBV11-2, the J gene TRBJ2-1; TRBD2 aligns across 13 bases. Germline values: CDR1 SGHAT, CDR2 FQNNGV. Germline trimming cut 5 bases from V and 10 bases from J; bases unmatched to any gene: 5. The CDR3 totals 14 residues. The CDR3 region has the DNA TGTGCCAGCAGCACTAGCGGGGGGGCCGGGGAGCAGTTCTTC. The encoded protein is CASSTSGGAGEQFF.

V usage is TRBV4-1 and J usage is TRBJ1-5, with D maybe TRBD1 (6 bases). The V gene lost 5 bases and the J gene lost 1 base, with 15 bases spanning the gap. CDR3 length: 16 amino acids. From germline, CDR1 is MGHRA and CDR2 YSYEKL. The CDR3: CASSLRGTSSNQPQHF. CDR3 in DNA: TGCGCCAGCAGCTTAAGGGGGACATCCAGCAATCAGCCCCAGCATTTT.

The chain links TRBV4-1 to TRBJ1-4; 10 bases line up with TRBD1. V gave up 5 bases and J gave up 3 bases; unmatched junction bases: 3. Germline CDR1 MGHRA, CDR2 YSYEKL. The CDR3 contains 15 residues. CDR3 protein: CASSNGQGANEKLFF. As DNA, the CDR3 is TGCGCCAGCAGCAACGGACAGGGGGCTAATGAAAAACTGTTTTTT.

With respect to this clone: A read error may account for a junction end that differs from germline. This chain uses TRBV7-7 with TRBJ2-1, with 11 bases lining up with TRBD2. Germline CDR1 reads SSHAT; CDR2 reads FNYEAQ (reference sequence). The CDR3 consists of 15 residues. The CDR3 reads CASSSLAGGRDEQFF. The CDR3 DNA follows: TGTGCTAGCAGCTCCCTAGCGGGGGGCAGGGATGAGCAGTTCTTC.